Listed below are T cell receptor beta chains from one sample, sequenced in a study of T cell changes during pregnancy in multiple sclerosis. The assay was immunoSEQ multiplex PCR, and TCRdb's table has in-frame clones only and misses some. Among about 44,000 clones listed, less than 90% were seen once. Sample: CD4+ T cells from peripheral blood mononuclear cells, taken in the first trimester of pregnancy. The origin of the receptors is a female donor with multiple sclerosis, enrolled in a pregnancy study. Each CDR3 is given with its conserved first and last residue. Each record gives: clone size, V gene, D gene, J gene, CDR3 protein, CDR3 DNA. The D gene is left open where the match is weak. Only part of the rows carry a size: once, few, many, or a class if the clone is expanded.

NA,TRBV29-1,TRBD2,TRBJ2-5,CSVEEARTSGRQETQYF,TGCAGCGTTGAAGAGGCTCGGACTAGCGGGAGACAAGAGACCCAGTACTTC
NA,TRBV7-3,TRBD2,TRBJ2-2,CASGASGTGELFF,TGTGCCAGCGGGGCTAGCGGGACCGGGGAGCTGTTTTTT
NA,TRBV6-6,NA,TRBJ2-5,CASIGEPYQETQYF,TGTGCCAGCATTGGGGAGCCGTACCAAGAGACCCAGTACTTC
NA,TRBV4-1,NA,TRBJ1-1,CASSQDFVGLYTEAFF,TGCGCCAGCAGCCAAGATTTCGTGGGACTTTACACTGAAGCTTTCTTT
NA,TRBV10-2,TRBD1,TRBJ1-2,CASSDPSGTAYGYTF,TGCGCCAGCAGTGATCCATCCGGGACAGCCTATGGCTACACCTTC
NA,TRBV7-2,TRBD1,TRBJ2-7,CASSWDRASEQYF,TGTGCCAGCAGCTGGGACAGGGCCAGCGAGCAGTACTTC
NA,TRBV10-2,TRBD1,TRBJ1-2,CASSPGQGDYGYTF,TGCGCCAGCAGTCCGGGACAGGGGGACTATGGCTACACCTTC
NA,TRBV5-6,NA,TRBJ2-5,CASSLSLAETQYF,TGTGCCAGCAGCTTGTCACTAGCTGAGACCCAGTACTTC
NA,TRBV2,TRBD1,TRBJ1-5,CASSGGTGVKQPQHF,TGTGCCAGCAGTGGGGGGACAGGGGTGAAGCAGCCCCAGCATTTT
few,TRBV28,TRBD1,TRBJ2-7,CASRATGALYEQYF,TGTGCCAGCAGGGCGACAGGGGCTCTGTACGAGCAGTACTTC
NA,TRBV14,NA,TRBJ2-5,CASSQNGGINTETQYF,TGTGCCAGCAGCCAAAACGGCGGAATCAATACGGAGACCCAGTACTTC
once,TRBV27,TRBD1,TRBJ2-5,CASSPWDRQETQYF,TGTGCCAGCAGTCCCTGGGACAGACAAGAGACCCAGTACTTC
once,TRBV6-4,TRBD2,TRBJ2-3,CACHPLGREGNTQYF,TGTGCCTGTCACCCCCTGGGGAGGGAGGGAAATACGCAGTATTTT
NA,TRBV5-1,NA,TRBJ1-4,CASSLVAGHNEKLFF,TGCGCCAGCAGCTTGGTGGCAGGTCATAATGAAAAACTGTTTTTT
NA,TRBV18,TRBD1,TRBJ1-2,CASSPGQNYGYTF,TGTGCCAGCTCACCGGGACAGAACTATGGCTACACCTTC
NA,TRBV6-5,NA,TRBJ2-2,CASSFTQVAELFF,TGTGCCAGCAGTTTCACTCAAGTAGCGGAGCTGTTTTTT
NA,TRBV2,NA,TRBJ1-5,CASSELGGVSNQPQHF,TGTGCCAGCAGTGAATTAGGGGGTGTCTCCAATCAGCCCCAGCATTTT
few,TRBV19,NA,TRBJ1-5,CASSISGKSNQPQHF,TGTGCCAGTAGTATATCGGGGAAAAGCAATCAGCCCCAGCATTTT
NA,TRBV5-1,NA,TRBJ2-7,CASTNPLGQSYEQYF,TGCGCCAGCACCAATCCATTGGGGCAGTCCTACGAGCAGTACTTC
NA,TRBV11-2,NA,TRBJ2-3,CASSLAWTATDTQYF,TGTGCCAGCAGCTTAGCGTGGACAGCAACAGATACGCAGTATTTT
NA,TRBV4-1,NA,TRBJ1-1,CASRQFFLNTEAFF,TGCGCCAGCAGACAGTTTTTCTTGAACACTGAAGCTTTCTTT
NA,TRBV28,NA,TRBJ2-3,CASSLQIRTDTQYF,TGTGCCAGCAGTTTACAAATCCGCACAGATACGCAGTATTTT
once,TRBV6-6,TRBD1,TRBJ2-7,CASSRTGAYEQYF,TGTGCCAGCAGCAGGACAGGGGCCTACGAGCAGTACTTC
NA,TRBV5-1,NA,TRBJ2-2,CASSPRAGELFF,TGCGCCAGTTCGCCCAGGGCCGGGGAGCTGTTTTTT
NA,TRBV28,NA,TRBJ1-2,CASSLAGVERNYGYTF,TGTGCCAGCAGTCTCGCAGGGGTTGAGAGGAACTATGGCTACACCTTC
NA,TRBV7-2,TRBD2,TRBJ2-1,CASSLGGAGATKQFF,TGTGCCAGCAGCTTAGGAGGGGCGGGAGCGACTAAGCAGTTCTTC
NA,TRBV11-2,NA,TRBJ2-1,CASSPLNEQFF,TGTGCCAGCAGCCCCCTCAATGAGCAGTTCTTC
NA,TRBV18,TRBD2,TRBJ2-5,CASSPRGLAGSRQETQYF,TGTGCCAGCTCACCGCGTGGACTAGCGGGATCGAGGCAAGAGACCCAGTACTTC
few,TRBV6-1,NA,TRBJ1-5,CASSEARGRGQPQHF,TGTGCCAGCAGTGAAGCGAGGGGGAGGGGTCAGCCCCAGCATTTT
NA,TRBV19,TRBD2,TRBJ2-3,CASSPGTSGRADTQYF,TGTGCCAGTAGTCCCGGGACTAGCGGGAGAGCGGATACGCAGTATTTT
once,TRBV4-1,NA,TRBJ1-4,CASSQAQTTNEKLFF,TGCGCCAGCAGCCAAGCCCAGACAACTAATGAAAAACTGTTTTTT
NA,TRBV19,NA,TRBJ1-1,CASSMDEGWNTEAFF,TGTGCCAGTAGTATGGATGAGGGCTGGAACACTGAAGCTTTCTTT
NA,TRBV15,NA,TRBJ1-1,CATSSTGPTEAFF,TGTGCCACCAGCTCTACAGGGCCCACTGAAGCTTTCTTT
NA,TRBV20-1,NA,TRBJ1-2,CSARQNGYTF,TGCAGTGCTAGACAGAACGGCTACACCTTC
NA,TRBV4-1,NA,TRBJ1-4,CASSLPGHNHEKLFF,TGCGCCAGCAGCCTTCCCGGACATAACCATGAAAAACTGTTTTTT
NA,TRBV30,NA,TRBJ1-1,CAWSTWGSVMNTEAFF,TGTGCCTGGAGTACGTGGGGCTCGGTCATGAACACTGAAGCTTTCTTT
NA,TRBV7-3,TRBD2,TRBJ2-1,CASSLVGSGTSYNEQFF,TGTGCCAGCAGCTTAGTGGGTAGCGGGACCTCCTACAATGAGCAGTTCTTC
NA,TRBV11-3,TRBD2,TRBJ2-1,CASSIAGLNNEQFF,TGTGCCAGCAGTATAGCGGGACTAAACAATGAGCAGTTCTTC
NA,TRBV25-1,NA,TRBJ2-3,CASSSQGSISDTQYF,TGTGCCAGCAGTTCGCAGGGGTCCATATCAGATACGCAGTATTTT
NA,TRBV30,NA,TRBJ2-5,CAWRWGRGFQETQYF,TGTGCCTGGCGTTGGGGCAGGGGATTCCAAGAGACCCAGTACTTC
NA,TRBV7-8,NA,TRBJ2-1,CASSFGAPSSYNEQFF,TGTGCCAGCAGCTTCGGTGCGCCGAGCTCCTACAATGAGCAGTTCTTC
NA,TRBV2,TRBD1,TRBJ2-5,CASSRDRPAGETQYF,TGTGCCAGCAGCCGGGACAGGCCGGCCGGAGAGACCCAGTACTTC
NA,TRBV28,TRBD1,TRBJ2-2,CASRTRDRGTGELFF,TGTGCCAGCAGGACTCGGGACAGGGGCACCGGGGAGCTGTTTTTT
NA,TRBV19,TRBD1,TRBJ1-4,CASSRITGATNEKLFF,TGTGCCAGTAGTAGGATTACAGGGGCAACTAATGAAAAACTGTTTTTT
NA,TRBV30,NA,TRBJ2-7,CAWSRLGIGGKSYEQYF,TGTGCCTGGAGCCGCCTTGGCATTGGCGGGAAGTCCTACGAGCAGTACTTC
NA,TRBV5-1,NA,TRBJ1-2,CASSLGSKNYGYTF,TGCGCCAGCAGCTTAGGGAGTAAGAACTATGGCTACACCTTC
NA,TRBV11-2,TRBD2,TRBJ2-1,CASSTTSGSTNEQFF,TGTGCCAGCAGCACGACTAGCGGGAGTACAAATGAGCAGTTCTTC
once,TRBV28,NA,TRBJ2-7,CASLAQGSSYEQYF,TGTGCCAGCCTTGCACAGGGTAGCTCCTACGAGCAGTACTTC
NA,TRBV30,TRBD1,TRBJ1-2,CAWSVQSGQANYGYTF,TGTGCCTGGAGTGTACAATCGGGACAGGCAAACTATGGCTACACCTTC
NA,TRBV7-2,TRBD1,TRBJ2-1,CASSLGTGTVGQFF,TGTGCCAGCAGCTTAGGGACAGGGACAGTAGGGCAGTTCTTC